This TCR beta chain is drawn from a study of cytomegalovirus exposure and HLA in healthy donors. This clone was recorded a few times. Vbeta (60) and Jbeta (13) primers were used in the PCR. Only in-frame clones appear in the TCRdb table, and some are missing; sequencing was by immunoSEQ multiplex PCR. The table records under 200,000 clones, 80% of them present only once. With V trimmed by 1 base and J by 5 bases, 1 base remained unmatched. Germline-derived CDR1 and CDR2 are SGDLS and YYNGEE. CDR3 length: 13 residues. The chain carries TRBV9 and TRBJ1-1, with TRBD1 matching 8 bases. This TCR came from a man under 40 in good health and CMV-seronegative. Sequenced input: PBMCs. CDR3 bases: TGTGCCAGCAGCGTAAGACAGGGGACTGAAGCTTTCTTT. This codes for CASSVRQGTEAFF.